One sample yielded the 14 T cell receptor beta chains listed below, sequenced in a study of T cell changes during pregnancy in multiple sclerosis. Here immunoSEQ multiplex PCR was the method, and the copy in TCRdb shows in-frame clones only, minus some. Counted here are some 30,000 clones, nearly 90% occurring once; the ten biggest clones make up around 0.62%. The sequenced sample was CD4+ T cells from peripheral blood mononuclear cells, obtained in the third trimester of pregnancy. These receptors were taken from a female donor in good health, enrolled as a control in a pregnancy study.

The chain uses TRBV7-9 and TRBJ1-2, with TRBD1 identical over 8 bases. The CDR3 runs to 13 residues. V lost 6 bases to trimming and J lost 2 bases; unmatched junction nucleotides: 2. Germline assignment: CDR1 SEHNR and CDR2 FQNEAQ (reference sequence). DNA of the CDR3: TGTGCCAGCAGAAGACAGGGGAACTATGGCTACACCTTC. This encodes CASRRQGNYGYTF.

V is TRBV19 and J is TRBJ2-1, with D possibly TRBD2 on 6 matching bases. Germline V gene sequence: CDR1 LNHDA, CDR2 SQIVND (reference sequence). CDR3 length equals 14 residues. Trimming cost V 5 bases and J 3 bases, with 11 bases left between them. The CDR3: CASSSGRHYNEQFF. The CDR3 DNA sequence: TGTGCCAGTAGTTCCGGGAGACACTACAATGAGCAGTTCTTC. Drawing the rest from reference TRBV19 and TRBJ2-1, the complete variable domain is DGGITQSPKYLFRKEGQNVTLSCEQNLNHDAMYWYRQDPGQGLRLIYYSQIVNDFQKGDIAEGYSVSREKKESFPLTVTSAQKNPTAFYLCASSSGRHYNEQFFGPGTRLTVL.

The rearrangement uses TRBV27 and TRBJ2-2, with D possibly TRBD2 on 6 matching bases. This CDR3 is 16 amino acids long. The V end was cut by 5 bases, the J end by 0 bases, with 13 bases between. Germline loops: CDR1 MNHEY, CDR2 SMNVEV (reference sequence). The CDR3 DNA is TGTGCCAGCAGTCGCATTGGCGGGGCGAACACCGGGGAGCTGTTTTTT. Translating gives CASSRIGGANTGELFF.

The chain links TRBV10-3 to TRBJ2-1, with D perhaps matching TRBD2 (6 bases). V gave up 3 bases and J gave up 7 bases, with 13 bases separating them. CDR1 ENHRY and CDR2 SYGVKD come from the germline V gene. This CDR3 is 14 amino acids long. CDR3 in amino acids: CAISDVLASNEQFF. As DNA, the CDR3 is TGTGCCATCAGTGATGTGCTAGCGAGTAATGAGCAGTTCTTC.

The chain couples TRBV18 to TRBJ2-4; tentative D call: TRBD1 (6 bases). V gave up 5 bases and J gave up 0 bases, with 14 bases separating them. Germline-derived CDR1 and CDR2 are KGHSH and LQKENI. This CDR3 has 16 residues. The CDR3 reads CASSSPDSRAKNIQYF. The CDR3, as DNA: TGTGCCAGCTCATCCCCGGACAGTAGAGCCAAAAACATTCAGTACTTC.

The chain has TRBV5-6 and TRBJ2-1, with 10 bases fitting TRBD2. The CDR3 loop spans 14 amino acids. V lost 0 bases to trimming and J lost 10 bases; unmatched junction nucleotides: 4. CDR1 is SGHDT and CDR2 is YYEEEE in the germline V gene. The CDR3 protein is CASSLDPSGREQFF. The CDR3 region has the DNA TGTGCCAGCAGCTTGGACCCTAGCGGGAGAGAGCAGTTCTTC.

CDR3 in amino acids: CATTQGLVYTDTQYF. The CDR3 DNA follows: TGTGCCACCACCCAGGGACTAGTTTACACAGATACGCAGTATTTT. This chain links TRBV15 with TRBJ2-3, with 8 bases identical to TRBD2. Germline V lookup: CDR1 LNHNV, CDR2 YYDKDF (reference sequence). This CDR3 region has 15 residues. The V and J ends lost 7 bases and 2 bases, in that order; junction bases with no gene match: 8.

The chain couples TRBV5-1 to TRBJ2-3; 9 bases are shared with TRBD2. V gave up 4 bases and J gave up 3 bases; unmatched junction bases: 3. Germline V gene data show CDR1 as SGHRS and CDR2 as YFSETQ. The CDR3 runs to 14 residues. CDR3 region: CASSQGLATDTQYF. As DNA, the CDR3 is TGCGCCAGCAGCCAAGGACTAGCGACAGATACGCAGTATTTT.

J is TRBJ1-1 and V is TRBV18; possible D gene TRBD1, 5 bases. The CDR3 sequence is 14 residues long. V was clipped by 3 bases and J by 5 bases, with 13 bases between them. The germline CDR1 and CDR2 sequences are KGHSH and LQKENI. The chain's CDR3 is CASSPLQGETEAFF. CDR3 bases: TGTGCCAGCTCACCTCTGCAGGGTGAGACTGAAGCTTTCTTT.

The chain carries TRBV11-1 and TRBJ2-3; 9 bases are shared with TRBD2. Losses at the gene ends were 7 bases for V and 3 bases for J; bases not matched to a gene: 11. Germline assignment: CDR1 SGHAT and CDR2 FQDESV (reference sequence). CDR3 length: 16 amino acids. CDR3 sequence: CASNLGGRAGTDTQYF. DNA of the CDR3: TGTGCCAGCAACCTGGGCGGGAGGGCCGGGACAGATACGCAGTATTTT.

The rearrangement uses TRBV19 and TRBJ2-1; 8 bases line up with TRBD2. V lost 3 bases and J lost 5; bases outside the gene matches: 6. The CDR3 is 15 residues long. Germline values: CDR1 LNHDA, CDR2 SQIVND (reference sequence). The CDR3 nucleotides are TGTGCCAGTAGTATGGGGACTAGAGGAAACAATGAGCAGTTCTTC. Amino acids: CASSMGTRGNNEQFF.

The V gene is TRBV2, the J gene TRBJ2-3; possible D gene TRBD2, 6 bases. There are 14 residues in the CDR3. V lost 4 bases, J lost 2 bases, and 10 bases lay in between. The germline gives CDR1 SNHLY, CDR2 FYNNEI. CDR3 region: CASSVGTFTDTQYF. The CDR3 DNA reads TGTGCCAGCAGTGTTGGGACTTTCACAGATACGCAGTATTTT. Filled out from reference TRBV2 and TRBJ2-3, the complete variable domain reads EPEVTQTPSHQVTQMGQEVILRCVPISNHLYFYWYRQILGQKVEFLVSFYNNEISEKSEIFDDQFSVERPDGSNFTLKIRSTKLEDSAMYFCASSVGTFTDTQYFGPGTRLTVL.

This clone was found once. V is TRBV28 and J is TRBJ2-5; D call uncertain. Trimming removed 6 bases at V and 4 bases at J, with 15 bases between. From germline, CDR1 is MDHEN and CDR2 SYDVKM. The CDR3 has 14 amino acids. CDR3: CASSDFLARETQYF. DNA for the CDR3: TGTGCCAGCAGCGATTTTCTGGCCAGAGAGACCCAGTACTTC.

The V and J genes are TRBV6-5 and TRBJ1-2, with D hard to call. The germline V and J ends were trimmed by 3 bases and 3 bases, with 8 bases remaining between them. The CDR3 has 13 residues. From germline, CDR1 is MNHEY and CDR2 SVGAGI. In DNA form, the CDR3 reads TGTGCCAGCAGTTATATGAGGGACTATGGCTACACCTTC. This translates into CASSYMRDYGYTF.